One and the same sample provided the 11 T cell receptor beta chains below, sequenced in a study of blood T cells in healthy people across ages. With a J-beta primer mix and a sample-barcoded 5' primer, a second PCR ran 7 to 11 cycles. TCRdb itself ran the 5' RACE reads through MiXCR, one entry per CDR3 protein. The sample has hundreds of thousands of distinct CDR3 sequences, roughly 44% seen once. Input material: blood. The receptors were sampled from a man aged 60 to 69 in good health.

This clonotype has at least ten counts. V usage is TRBV7-2 and J usage is TRBJ2-7; D ambiguous. Germline CDR1 is SGHTA and CDR2 is FQGNSA. With 4 bases removed from V and 3 bases from J, the gap between germline ends came to 7 bases. This CDR3 is 12 amino acids long. CDR3 nucleotides: TGTGCCAGCAGCTCCATAGGCTACGAGCAGTACTTC. Its translation: CASSSIGYEQYF.

The chain has TRBV6-7 and TRBJ2-3; 7 nucleotides align to TRBD2. TRBV6-7 is an ORF; its function is uncertain. This CDR3 has 15 amino acids. Trimming took 2 bases from V and 6 from J; bases not matched to a gene: 8. CDR3 loop: CASSYPFRLADTQYF. DNA for the CDR3: TGTGCCAGCAGTTACCCATTCCGACTAGCCGATACGCAGTATTTT.

The table lists this clonotype with a few counts. The CDR3 DNA reads TGTGCCAGCAGCGATTTCACGACCTACGAGCAGTACTTC. Its protein is CASSDFTTYEQYF. The chain carries TRBV7-2 and TRBJ2-7; no definite D call. V gave up 5 bases and J gave up 2 bases, with 10 bases separating them. Germline V gene lookup returns CDR1 SGHTA and CDR2 FQGNSA. The CDR3 consists of 13 residues.

The chain joins TRBV11-2 to TRBJ1-5, with D maybe TRBD1 (5 bases). Germline CDR1 SGHAT, CDR2 FQNNGV. V was shortened by 3 bases and J by 4 bases, with 10 bases between the two germline ends. This CDR3 is 14 amino acids long. CDR3: CASSFGTVNQPQHF. Written as DNA, the CDR3 is TGTGCCAGCAGCTTCGGGACGGTTAATCAGCCCCAGCATTTT.

This clonotype came up once. This sequence joins TRBV3-1 and TRBJ2-1; 8 nucleotides match TRBD2. Looked up from germline, CDR1 is LGHDT and CDR2 is YNNKEL (reference sequence). The CDR3 has 14 amino acids. V dropped 2 bases and J dropped 9; count of bases not matched to a gene: 6. CDR3 protein: CASSQWGLEAEQFF. The CDR3 DNA reads as TGTGCCAGCAGCCAATGGGGACTAGAGGCTGAGCAGTTCTTC.

For this clonotype: At one of its ends the junction is not consistent with the germline gene, which may arise from a read error. The V call is TRBV27, the J call TRBJ2-2, with D perhaps matching TRBD1 or TRBD2 (5 bases each). CDR1 is MNHEY and CDR2 is SMNVEV in the germline V gene (reference sequence). CDR3 length: 16 residues. The CDR3 DNA sequence: TGTGCTAGCACCCTACGAGGGGCATCGGATACCGGGGAGCTGTTTTTT. It is translated as CASTLRGASDTGELFF.

The chain has TRBV6-2 or TRBV6-3 and TRBJ1-1; D is undetermined. The V end lost 7 bases, the J end lost 2 bases, and 14 bases lay between the germline ends. The CDR3 totals 14 residues. Germline V gene lookup returns CDR1 MNHEY and CDR2 SVGEGT. The CDR3 loop is CASTPLGRNTEAFF. CDR3 nucleotide sequence: TGTGCCAGCACTCCTCTAGGGAGAAACACTGAAGCTTTCTTT.

The rearrangement joins TRBV12-3 or TRBV12-4 to TRBJ2-1; D remains ambiguous. V was clipped by 6 bases and J by 8 bases, with 14 bases between them. The CDR3 length is 13 residues. The CDR3 bases are TGTGCCAGCAGCCTCCGCCCCACGGATGAGCAGTTCTTC. It yields the protein CASSLRPTDEQFF.

This chain links TRBV9 with TRBJ2-7; the D gene is possibly TRBD1 (5 bases). TRBJ2-5 matches the DNA end more closely, so the J call is doubtful. The germline CDR1 and CDR2 sequences are SGDLS and YYNGEE. The CDR3 consists of 14 residues. CDR3 sequence (DNA): TGTGCCAGCAGCGCCAGACAGTGGCAAGAGACCCAGTACTTC. It is translated as CASSARQWQETQYF.

There are a few counts of this clonotype. This chain connects TRBV24-1 to TRBJ2-3; either TRBD1 or TRBD2 may supply D (6 bases each). Per germline, CDR1 KGHDR and CDR2 SFDVKD. Trimming removed 4 bases at V and 0 bases at J, with 13 bases between. The CDR3 covers 16 residues. DNA of the CDR3: TGTGCCACCAGTGAGATCGGGGGCACTAGCACAGATACGCAGTATTTT. Translating it yields CATSEIGGTSTDTQYF.

The V and J genes are TRBV12-3 or TRBV12-4 and TRBJ2-6, with D possibly matching TRBD1 (6 bases). Trimming left V 3 bases short and J 11 bases short, with 11 bases between. The CDR3 sequence is 13 residues long. CDR3 DNA sequence: TGTGCCAGCAGTTTCGGGACATATGACGTCCTGACTTTC. Protein: CASSFGTYDVLTF.